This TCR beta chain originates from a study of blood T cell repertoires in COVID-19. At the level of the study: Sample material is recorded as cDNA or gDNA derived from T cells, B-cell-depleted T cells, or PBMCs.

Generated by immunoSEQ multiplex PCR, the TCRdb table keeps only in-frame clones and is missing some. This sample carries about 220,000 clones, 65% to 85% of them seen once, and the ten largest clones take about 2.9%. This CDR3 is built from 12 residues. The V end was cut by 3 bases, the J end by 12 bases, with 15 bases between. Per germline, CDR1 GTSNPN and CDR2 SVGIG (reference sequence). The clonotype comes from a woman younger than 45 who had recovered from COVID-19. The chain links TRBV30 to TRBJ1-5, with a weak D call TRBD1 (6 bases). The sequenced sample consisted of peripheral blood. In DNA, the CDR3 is TGTGCCTGGAGCAACCGACAGGCGGTCCAGCATTTT. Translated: CAWSNRQAVQHF.